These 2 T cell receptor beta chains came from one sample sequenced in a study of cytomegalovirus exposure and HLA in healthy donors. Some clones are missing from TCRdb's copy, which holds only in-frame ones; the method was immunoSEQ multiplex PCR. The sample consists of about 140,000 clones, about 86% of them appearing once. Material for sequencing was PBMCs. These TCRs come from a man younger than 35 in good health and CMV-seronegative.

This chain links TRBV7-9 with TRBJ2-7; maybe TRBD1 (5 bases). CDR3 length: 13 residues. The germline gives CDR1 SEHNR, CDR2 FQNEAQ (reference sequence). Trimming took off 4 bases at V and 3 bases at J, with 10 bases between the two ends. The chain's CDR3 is CASSYGALYEQYF. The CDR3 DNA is TGTGCCAGCAGCTATGGGGCCCTCTACGAGCAGTACTTC. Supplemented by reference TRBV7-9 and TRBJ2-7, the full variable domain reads DTGVSQNPRHKITKRGQNVTFRCDPISEHNRLYWYRQTLGQGPEFLTYFQNEAQLEKSRLLSDRFSAERPKGSFSTLEIQRTEQGDSAMYLCASSYGALYEQYFGPGTRLTVT.

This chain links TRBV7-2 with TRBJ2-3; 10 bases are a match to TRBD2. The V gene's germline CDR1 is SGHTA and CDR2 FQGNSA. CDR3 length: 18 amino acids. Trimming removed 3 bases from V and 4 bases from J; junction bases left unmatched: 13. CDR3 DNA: TGTGCCAGCAGCTTGCTACTCTCAGCGGGAGGGCCGGCAGATACGCAGTATTTT. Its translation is CASSLLLSAGGPADTQYF.